This T cell receptor beta chain originates from a study of shared clonotypes between healthy human individuals. Study results and caveats: Naive subsets, compared against memory subsets, generally had larger estimated richness values.

This clone was detected only once. What it recognizes is unknown. Generated by immunoSEQ multiplex PCR, the TCRdb table keeps only in-frame clones and is missing some. The data contain under 1,900,000 clones, about 98.5% of them singletons. This TCR was recovered from a man between 25 and 39 years old in good health. Sequencing input: naive CD4+ T cells sorted from blood. Subset of the sample: CD45RA+ positively selected.

The CDR3 sequence is CASSQTGGGNTIYF. The CDR3 DNA reads TGTGCCAGCAGCCAGACAGGGGGCGGAAACACCATATATTTT. The chain carries TRBV6-5 and TRBJ1-3, with 10 bases lining up with TRBD1. Germline CDR1 is MNHEY and CDR2 is SVGAGI. The length of the CDR3 is 14 residues. Unmatched junction bases numbered 3, after V lost 6 bases and J lost 4 bases.